Listed below are T cell receptor beta chains from one sample, sequenced in a study of blood T cell repertoires in COVID-19. Here immunoSEQ multiplex PCR was the method, and the copy in TCRdb shows in-frame clones only, minus some. The sample consists of over 200,000 clones, 70% to 90% of them appearing once. The sequenced material came from peripheral blood. The receptor set was obtained from a woman in her 50s with active or convalescent COVID-19. The CDR3 runs from the conserved cysteine through the conserved F or W. Fields, in order: J gene, D gene, clone size, V gene, CDR3 protein, CDR3 DNA. The D gene is left open where the match is weak. The size of a clone is reported for some rows only, either as once, few or many, or as a class for expanded clones.

j_gene: TRBJ2-1
d_gene: TRBD2
abundance: NA
v_gene: TRBV12-5
CDR3aa: CASGFQAGDYNEQFF
CDR3nt: TGTGCTAGTGGTTTTCAGGCGGGAGACTACAATGAGCAGTTCTTC

j_gene: TRBJ1-5
d_gene: TRBD1
abundance: NA
v_gene: TRBV28
CDR3aa: CASSVTGTSNQPQHF
CDR3nt: TGTGCCAGCAGTGTGACAGGGACTAGCAATCAGCCCCAGCATTTT

j_gene: TRBJ2-2
d_gene: TRBD2
abundance: NA
v_gene: TRBV2
CDR3aa: CASGGRADTGELFF
CDR3nt: TGTGCCAGCGGCGGGAGGGCCGATACCGGGGAGCTGTTTTTT

j_gene: TRBJ1-5
d_gene: NA
abundance: NA
v_gene: TRBV27
CDR3aa: CASSLSPRSDQPQHF
CDR3nt: TGTGCCAGCAGTTTATCGCCACGGAGCGATCAGCCCCAGCATTTT

j_gene: TRBJ1-1
d_gene: NA
abundance: NA
v_gene: TRBV5-1
CDR3aa: CASSLGGPAFF
CDR3nt: TGCGCCAGCAGCTTGGGAGGTCCGGCTTTCTTT

j_gene: TRBJ1-5
d_gene: NA
abundance: NA
v_gene: TRBV5-1
CDR3aa: CASSLEGANQPQHF
CDR3nt: TGCGCCAGCAGCTTGGAAGGGGCCAATCAGCCCCAGCATTTT

j_gene: TRBJ2-1
d_gene: TRBD2
abundance: NA
v_gene: TRBV27
CDR3aa: CASSSIAGGTYNEQFF
CDR3nt: TGTGCCAGCAGTTCCATAGCGGGAGGGACCTACAATGAGCAGTTCTTC

j_gene: TRBJ2-5
d_gene: NA
abundance: NA
v_gene: TRBV4-1
CDR3aa: CASSPSQGQETQYF
CDR3nt: TGCGCCAGCAGCCCCAGTCAGGGACAAGAGACCCAGTACTTC

j_gene: TRBJ2-2
d_gene: NA
abundance: NA
v_gene: TRBV7-9
CDR3aa: CASSSANTGELFF
CDR3nt: TGTGCCAGCAGCAGCGCGAACACCGGGGAGCTGTTTTTT

j_gene: TRBJ1-6
d_gene: NA
abundance: NA
v_gene: TRBV18
CDR3aa: CASSRGDAPYNSPLHF
CDR3nt: TGTGCCAGCTCACGGGGGGACGCTCCCTATAATTCACCCCTCCACTTT

j_gene: TRBJ2-1
d_gene: TRBD2
abundance: NA
v_gene: TRBV30
CDR3aa: CAWIGTSGRLFNEQFF
CDR3nt: TGTGCCTGGATCGGGACTAGCGGGAGATTATTCAATGAGCAGTTCTTC

j_gene: TRBJ2-3
d_gene: NA
abundance: NA
v_gene: TRBV7-9
CDR3aa: CASHAPGRQDMALTDTQYF
CDR3nt: TGTGCCAGCCACGCTCCGGGAAGACAAGATATGGCTCTCACAGATACGCAGTATTTT

j_gene: TRBJ1-5
d_gene: NA
abundance: NA
v_gene: TRBV12-3/TRBV12-4
CDR3aa: CASSLPGEPQHF
CDR3nt: TGTGCCAGCAGTTTACCGGGGGAGCCCCAGCATTTT

j_gene: TRBJ1-1
d_gene: TRBD1
abundance: NA
v_gene: TRBV19
CDR3aa: CASSMGTGEDTEAFF
CDR3nt: TGTGCCAGTAGTATGGGGACAGGGGAAGACACTGAAGCTTTCTTT

j_gene: TRBJ1-5
d_gene: NA
abundance: NA
v_gene: TRBV2
CDR3aa: CASSSREPQHF
CDR3nt: TGTGCCAGCAGTAGCAGGGAGCCCCAGCATTTT

j_gene: TRBJ2-7
d_gene: TRBD2
abundance: once
v_gene: TRBV2
CDR3aa: CASSEALPPGLPHEQYF
CDR3nt: TGTGCCAGCAGTGAAGCATTACCCCCGGGACTACCCCACGAGCAGTACTTC

j_gene: TRBJ1-2
d_gene: NA
abundance: NA
v_gene: TRBV7-9
CDR3aa: CASSLDGGLNGYTF
CDR3nt: TGTGCCAGCAGCTTAGACGGGGGGCTAAATGGCTACACCTTC

j_gene: TRBJ1-2
d_gene: TRBD1
abundance: NA
v_gene: TRBV30
CDR3aa: CAWGGGRQGIGKANYGYTF
CDR3nt: TGTGCCTGGGGGGGTGGAAGACAGGGGATTGGGAAAGCTAACTATGGCTACACCTTC

j_gene: TRBJ1-4
d_gene: NA
abundance: NA
v_gene: TRBV4-2
CDR3aa: CASSPSQLGGRDEKLFF
CDR3nt: TGTGCCAGCAGCCCCTCCCAATTGGGGGGGCGGGATGAAAAACTGTTTTTT

j_gene: TRBJ1-4
d_gene: NA
abundance: NA
v_gene: TRBV5-1
CDR3aa: CASSSNPGGNGEKLFF
CDR3nt: TGCGCCAGCAGCTCCAACCCGGGGGGCAACGGAGAAAAACTGTTTTTT

j_gene: TRBJ1-5
d_gene: NA
abundance: NA
v_gene: TRBV15
CDR3aa: CATSRGGDKQPQHF
CDR3nt: TGTGCCACCAGCAGAGGAGGGGACAAACAGCCCCAGCATTTT

j_gene: TRBJ2-1
d_gene: TRBD1
abundance: NA
v_gene: TRBV24-1
CDR3aa: CATSTGGPRSYNEQFF
CDR3nt: TGTGCCACGTCTACAGGGGGGCCCCGCTCCTACAATGAGCAGTTCTTC

j_gene: TRBJ2-2
d_gene: NA
abundance: NA
v_gene: TRBV30
CDR3aa: CAWSVRKAGLGTGELFF
CDR3nt: TGTGCCTGGAGTGTACGGAAGGCGGGATTGGGAACCGGGGAGCTGTTTTTT

j_gene: TRBJ1-1
d_gene: TRBD1
abundance: NA
v_gene: TRBV6-5
CDR3aa: CASSYSTGGVRAFF
CDR3nt: TGTGCCAGCAGTTACTCCACAGGGGGCGTCAGGGCTTTCTTT

j_gene: TRBJ1-2
d_gene: TRBD1
abundance: NA
v_gene: TRBV3-1/TRBV3-2
CDR3aa: CASSQDWDREYYGYTF
CDR3nt: TGTGCCAGCAGCCAAGATTGGGACAGGGAATACTATGGCTACACCTTC

j_gene: TRBJ2-1
d_gene: TRBD2
abundance: once
v_gene: TRBV15
CDR3aa: CATSRDGAGRNEQFF
CDR3nt: TGTGCCACCAGCAGAGATGGAGCGGGACGGAATGAGCAGTTCTTC

j_gene: TRBJ1-2
d_gene: NA
abundance: NA
v_gene: TRBV10-3
CDR3aa: CAIHREKGGYTF
CDR3nt: TGTGCCATCCACAGGGAGAAGGGCGGCTACACCTTC

j_gene: TRBJ2-1
d_gene: NA
abundance: NA
v_gene: TRBV7-3
CDR3aa: CASSLEATHEQFF
CDR3nt: TGTGCCAGCAGCTTAGAAGCAACCCATGAGCAGTTCTTC

j_gene: TRBJ1-1
d_gene: NA
abundance: NA
v_gene: TRBV7-9
CDR3aa: CASSLVQMNTEAFF
CDR3nt: TGTGCCAGCAGCTTAGTGCAGATGAACACTGAAGCTTTCTTT

j_gene: TRBJ1-2
d_gene: TRBD1
abundance: NA
v_gene: TRBV5-1
CDR3aa: CASSTRQGDGYTF
CDR3nt: TGCGCCAGCAGCACAAGACAGGGCGATGGCTACACCTTC

j_gene: TRBJ2-1
d_gene: TRBD1
abundance: NA
v_gene: TRBV5-1
CDR3aa: CASNPGTGVFNEQFF
CDR3nt: TGCGCCAGCAACCCCGGGACAGGGGTGTTCAATGAGCAGTTCTTC

j_gene: TRBJ2-7
d_gene: TRBD1
abundance: NA
v_gene: TRBV6-5
CDR3aa: CASRSGTGDVYEQYF
CDR3nt: TGTGCCAGCAGGTCCGGGACAGGGGATGTGTACGAGCAGTACTTC

j_gene: TRBJ2-1
d_gene: TRBD1
abundance: NA
v_gene: TRBV7-6
CDR3aa: CASSKNRGPNNEQFF
CDR3nt: TGTGCCAGCAGTAAAAACAGGGGGCCGAACAATGAGCAGTTCTTC

j_gene: TRBJ1-5
d_gene: NA
abundance: NA
v_gene: TRBV11-3
CDR3aa: CASSLEGRGYSNQPQHF
CDR3nt: TGTGCCAGCAGCTTAGAAGGACGGGGATATAGCAATCAGCCCCAGCATTTT

j_gene: TRBJ2-3
d_gene: TRBD1
abundance: NA
v_gene: TRBV30
CDR3aa: CAWTGTGRTDTQYF
CDR3nt: TGTGCCTGGACCGGGACAGGGCGGACAGATACGCAGTATTTT

j_gene: TRBJ2-4
d_gene: TRBD2
abundance: NA
v_gene: TRBV15
CDR3aa: CATSRVSSGRGNLAKNIQYF
CDR3nt: TGTGCCACCAGCAGAGTGAGTAGCGGGAGAGGGAACCTAGCCAAAAACATTCAGTACTTC

j_gene: TRBJ1-4
d_gene: NA
abundance: NA
v_gene: TRBV28
CDR3aa: CASTLGSGGGRKLFF
CDR3nt: TGTGCCAGCACGCTCGGGTCGGGGGGAGGGAGAAAACTGTTTTTT

j_gene: TRBJ1-1
d_gene: TRBD1
abundance: NA
v_gene: TRBV7-9
CDR3aa: CASSLQGANTEAFF
CDR3nt: TGTGCCAGCAGTCTGCAGGGGGCGAACACTGAAGCTTTCTTT

j_gene: TRBJ1-2
d_gene: TRBD1
abundance: NA
v_gene: TRBV3-1/TRBV3-2
CDR3aa: CASSPGQGISYGYTF
CDR3nt: TGTGCCAGCAGCCCCGGACAGGGAATATCCTATGGCTACACCTTC

j_gene: TRBJ1-4
d_gene: TRBD1
abundance: NA
v_gene: TRBV14
CDR3aa: CASSQQPGQGNEKLFF
CDR3nt: TGTGCCAGCAGCCAACAACCCGGACAGGGAAATGAAAAACTGTTTTTT

j_gene: TRBJ1-1
d_gene: NA
abundance: NA
v_gene: TRBV11-1
CDR3aa: CASSTRTVNTEAFF
CDR3nt: TGTGCCAGCAGCACAAGGACAGTGAACACTGAAGCTTTCTTT

j_gene: TRBJ2-2
d_gene: TRBD1
abundance: NA
v_gene: TRBV5-1
CDR3aa: CASSLGTGNTGELFF
CDR3nt: TGCGCCAGCAGCCTCGGGACAGGGAACACCGGGGAGCTGTTTTTT